This T cell receptor (beta chain) stems from a study of T cell repertoires in cytomegalovirus infection (dated by TCRdb to between 2018 and 2020). About the study as a whole: Alongside well-studied HLA-B-restricted epitopes, the peptide stimulations were aimed at recently identified HLA-C-restricted CMV epitopes, whose presentation resists viral immunomodulation. Donor HLA type was relevant to the analysis, as public TCR beta signatures indicated carriage of CMV infection together with the matching HLA type.

The sample was run on an Illumina HiSeq 1500. TCRdb reran the public reads through fastp at Q25 and MiXCR, keeping productive beta chains. Identical CDR3 proteins give one entry, which carries the most common genes and DNA. The sample profile shows fewer than 900,000 distinct CDR3 sequences; around 29% of them were found once. About 12% of the sample rests with the top ten. Broad study findings and their caveats: Carriers of CMV infection plus the relevant HLA type were discriminated by the cumulative frequency of public TCR beta family members in the study cohort and in an independent roughly 400-donor cohort. The ex vivo response was dominated by HLA-C-restricted CMV-specific TCR beta clonotypes, and the single most frequent clonotype in two of eight donors was supplied by these HLA-C-restricted clonotypes.

In the case of this clonotype: Its antigen remains unidentified. Base qualities are not recorded, but no much larger clone differs from it by a single base.

V is shortened by 5 bases, J by 10 bases, and the region joining them spans 17 bases. The CDR3 runs 13 residues from the cysteine to the phenylalanine. The CDR3 DNA has 39 bases and is translated from base 1. CDR1 is given as SEHNR and CDR2 as FQNEAQ, both from the germline V gene (reference sequence). The label giving this sample's treatment or condition can be read as: in vitro stimulation with specific CMV peptide epitopes to enrich CMV-specific T cells. Sequenced material: cultured CD8+ T cells from PBMCs, taken from culture after CMV antigen stimulation. This sequence originates from a human donor in good health (CMV status not recorded). Some clones in this sample may be carry-over from other donors' samples. The chain couples TRBV7-9 to TRBJ1-1; the D gene cannot be resolved reliably. The CDR3 protein is CASSLEGSRGAFF. In nucleotides, the sequence is TGTGCCAGCAGCCTAGAGGGCAGCCGGGGAGCTTTCTTT. With the rest looked up from the reference TRBV7-9 and TRBJ1-1 genes rather than sequenced, the full variable domain is DTGVSQNPRHKITKRGQNVTFRCDPISEHNRLYWYRQTLGQGPEFLTYFQNEAQLEKSRLLSDRFSAERPKGSFSTLEIQRTEQGDSAMYLCASSLEGSRGAFFGQGTRLTVV.